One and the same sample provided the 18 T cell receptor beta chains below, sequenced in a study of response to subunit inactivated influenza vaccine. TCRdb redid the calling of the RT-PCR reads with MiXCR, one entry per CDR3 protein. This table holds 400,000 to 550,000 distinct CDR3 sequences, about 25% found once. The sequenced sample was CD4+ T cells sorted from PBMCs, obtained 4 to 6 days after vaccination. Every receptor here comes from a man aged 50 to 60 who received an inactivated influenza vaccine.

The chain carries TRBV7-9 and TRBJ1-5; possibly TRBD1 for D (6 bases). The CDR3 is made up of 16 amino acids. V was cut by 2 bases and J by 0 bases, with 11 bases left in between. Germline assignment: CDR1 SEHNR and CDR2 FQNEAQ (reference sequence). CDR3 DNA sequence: TGTGCCAGCAGCTTATGGACAGCCCATAGCAATCAGCCCCAGCATTTT. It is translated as CASSLWTAHSNQPQHF.

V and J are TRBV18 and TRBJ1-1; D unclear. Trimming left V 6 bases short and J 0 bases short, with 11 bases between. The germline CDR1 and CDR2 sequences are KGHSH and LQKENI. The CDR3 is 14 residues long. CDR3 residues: CASSFRDLNTEAFF. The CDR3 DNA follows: TGTGCCAGCTCGTTCAGAGATCTGAACACTGAAGCTTTCTTT.

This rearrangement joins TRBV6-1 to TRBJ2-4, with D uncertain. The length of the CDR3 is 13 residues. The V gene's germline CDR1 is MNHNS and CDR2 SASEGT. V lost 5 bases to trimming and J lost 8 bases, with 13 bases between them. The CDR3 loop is CASSQTGIDIQYF. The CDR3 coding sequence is TGTGCCAGCAGTCAAACCGGTATAGACATTCAGTACTTC.

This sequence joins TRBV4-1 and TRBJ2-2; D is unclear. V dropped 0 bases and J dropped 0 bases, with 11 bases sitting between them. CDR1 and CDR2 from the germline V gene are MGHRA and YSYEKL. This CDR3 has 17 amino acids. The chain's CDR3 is CASSQDLRAANTGELFF. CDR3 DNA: TGCGCCAGCAGCCAAGACTTACGTGCCGCGAACACCGGGGAGCTGTTTTTT.

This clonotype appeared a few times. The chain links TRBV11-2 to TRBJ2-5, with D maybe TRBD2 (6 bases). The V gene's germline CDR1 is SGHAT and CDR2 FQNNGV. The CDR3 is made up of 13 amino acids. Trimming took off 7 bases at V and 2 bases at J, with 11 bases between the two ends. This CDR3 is CASTLGGQETQYF. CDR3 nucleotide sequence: TGTGCCAGCACCTTGGGGGGACAAGAGACCCAGTACTTC.

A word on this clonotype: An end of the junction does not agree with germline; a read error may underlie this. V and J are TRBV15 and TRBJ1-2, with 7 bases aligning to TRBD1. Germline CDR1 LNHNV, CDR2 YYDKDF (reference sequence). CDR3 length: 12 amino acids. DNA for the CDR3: TGTGCCACCAGCAGAGATCCGGGACAGCTTGCCTTC. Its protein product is CATSRDPGQLAF.

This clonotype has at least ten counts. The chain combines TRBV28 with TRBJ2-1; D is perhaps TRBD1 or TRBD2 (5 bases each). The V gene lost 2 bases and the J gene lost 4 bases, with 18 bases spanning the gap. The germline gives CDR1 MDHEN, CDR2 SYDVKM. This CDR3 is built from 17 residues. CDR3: CASSLSTRGARYNEQFF. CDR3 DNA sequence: TGTGCCAGCAGTTTAAGTACTCGAGGGGCACGATACAATGAGCAGTTCTTC.

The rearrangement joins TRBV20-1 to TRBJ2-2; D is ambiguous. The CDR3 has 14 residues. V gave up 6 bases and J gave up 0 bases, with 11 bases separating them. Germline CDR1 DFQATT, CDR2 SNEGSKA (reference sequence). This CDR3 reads CSAPTLTNTGELFF. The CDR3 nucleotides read TGCAGTGCCCCGACTTTAACGAACACCGGGGAGCTGTTTTTT.

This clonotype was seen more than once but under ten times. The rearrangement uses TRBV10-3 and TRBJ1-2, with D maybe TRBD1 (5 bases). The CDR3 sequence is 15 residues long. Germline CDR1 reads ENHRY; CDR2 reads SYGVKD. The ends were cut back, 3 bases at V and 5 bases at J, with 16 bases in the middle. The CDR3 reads CAISDPVRDLYGYTF. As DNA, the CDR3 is TGTGCCATCAGTGACCCGGTTCGGGACCTTTATGGCTACACCTTC.

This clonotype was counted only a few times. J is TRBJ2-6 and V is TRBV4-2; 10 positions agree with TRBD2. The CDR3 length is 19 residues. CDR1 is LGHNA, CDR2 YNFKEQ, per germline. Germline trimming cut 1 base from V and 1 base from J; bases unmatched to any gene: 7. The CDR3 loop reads CASSQVSQREGSGANVLTF. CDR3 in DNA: TGTGCCAGCAGCCAAGTCTCACAGCGGGAGGGGTCTGGGGCCAACGTCCTGACTTTC.

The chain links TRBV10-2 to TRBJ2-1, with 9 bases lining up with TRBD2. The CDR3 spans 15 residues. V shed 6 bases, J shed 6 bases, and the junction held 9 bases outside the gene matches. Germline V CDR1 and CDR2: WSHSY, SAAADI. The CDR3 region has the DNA TGCGCCAGCAGGACCGGGACTAGCCCCCGCAATGAGCAGTTCTTC. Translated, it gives CASRTGTSPRNEQFF.

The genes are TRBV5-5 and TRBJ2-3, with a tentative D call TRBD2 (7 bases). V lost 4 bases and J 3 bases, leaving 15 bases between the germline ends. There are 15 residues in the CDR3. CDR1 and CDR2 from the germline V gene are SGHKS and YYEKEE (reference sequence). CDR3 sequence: CASSDLRGGTDTQYF. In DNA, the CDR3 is TGTGCCAGCAGCGATCTCAGGGGAGGGACAGATACGCAGTATTTT.

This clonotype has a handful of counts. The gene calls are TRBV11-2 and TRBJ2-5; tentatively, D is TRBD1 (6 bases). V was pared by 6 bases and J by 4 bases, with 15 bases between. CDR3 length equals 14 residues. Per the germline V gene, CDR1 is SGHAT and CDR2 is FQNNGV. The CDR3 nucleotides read TGTGCCAGCAGTCAGGGGTGGCAAGCAGAGACCCAGTACTTC. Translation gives CASSQGWQAETQYF.

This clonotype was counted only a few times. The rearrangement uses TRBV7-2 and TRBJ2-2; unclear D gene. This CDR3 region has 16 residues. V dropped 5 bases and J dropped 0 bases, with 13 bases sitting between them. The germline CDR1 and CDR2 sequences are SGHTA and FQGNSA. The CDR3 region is CASSGSRRPNTGELFF. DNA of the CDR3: TGTGCCAGCAGCGGTAGTCGGCGACCGAACACCGGGGAGCTGTTTTTT.

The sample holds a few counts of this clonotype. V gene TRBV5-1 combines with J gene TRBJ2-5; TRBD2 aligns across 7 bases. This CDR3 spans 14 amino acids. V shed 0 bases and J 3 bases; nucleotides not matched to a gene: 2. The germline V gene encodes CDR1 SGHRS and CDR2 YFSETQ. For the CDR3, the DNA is TGCGCCAGCAGCTTGGAGGGAGGGGAAGAGACCCAGTACTTC. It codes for CASSLEGGEETQYF.

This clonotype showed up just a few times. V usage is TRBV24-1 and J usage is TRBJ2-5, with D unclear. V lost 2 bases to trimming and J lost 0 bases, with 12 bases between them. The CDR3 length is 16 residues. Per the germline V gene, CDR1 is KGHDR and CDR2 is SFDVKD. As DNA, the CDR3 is TGTGCCACCAGTGATTCGCTCGACACGTACCAAGAGACCCAGTACTTC. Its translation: CATSDSLDTYQETQYF.

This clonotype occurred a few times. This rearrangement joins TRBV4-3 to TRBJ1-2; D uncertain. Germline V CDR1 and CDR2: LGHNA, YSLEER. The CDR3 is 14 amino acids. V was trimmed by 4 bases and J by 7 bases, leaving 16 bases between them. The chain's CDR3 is CASSLQRTALGYTF. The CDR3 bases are TGCGCCAGCAGCCTCCAAAGGACGGCACTTGGCTACACCTTC.

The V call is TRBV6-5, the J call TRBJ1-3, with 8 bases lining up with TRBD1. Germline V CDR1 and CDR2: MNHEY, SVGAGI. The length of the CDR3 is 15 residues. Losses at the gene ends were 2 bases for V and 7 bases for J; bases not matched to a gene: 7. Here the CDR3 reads CASSYGLRTGNTIYF. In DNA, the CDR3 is TGTGCCAGCAGTTACGGGCTGAGGACAGGGAACACCATATATTTT.